This section outlines one T cell receptor (beta chain) sequence together with its context. What it recognizes is unknown. A much larger clonotype is one base distant, so this may be a read error. Active moderate-to-severe ophthalmopathy, Clinical Activity Score at least 3, NOSPECS at least 4, under 3 months' duration. Looked up from germline, CDR1 is SGHRS and CDR2 is YFSETQ. The CDR3 runs 16 residues. RNA transcripts served as the template for amplifying TCR beta CDR3 regions. First-round RT-PCR of the TCR CDR3 relied on the HTBI primer set. TCRdb reanalysed the multiplex PCR reads using MiXCR and keeps one entry per CDR3 protein. The sample consists of about 600,000 distinct CDR3 sequences, roughly 15% of them appearing once. The data derive from a study of T cells in Graves' hyperthyroidism and ophthalmopathy. Whole-study findings and limits: Researchers found most expanded thyroid clonotypes above 0.001 in blood as well.

Material for sequencing was blood. This TCR came from a woman aged 40 to 50 with Graves' ophthalmopathy. The chain carries TRBV5-1 and TRBJ2-1, with D possibly matching TRBD2 (6 bases). DNA for the CDR3: TGCGCCAGGAGCTTGGATGGGGAGGCGGGGTACAATGAGCAGTTCTTC. This encodes CARSLDGEAGYNEQFF.